This TCR beta chain was retrieved from a study of PD-1 blockade in classical Hodgkin lymphoma. The wider study: Each patient was given nivolumab 3 mg/kg through a vein every 2 weeks.

Study-wide results and caveats: Complete responders entered with baseline diversity on par with newly diagnosed patients, the results showed. CD8+ TCR diversity did not rise significantly by C4D1, unlike CD4+.

As concerns this clone: The antigen is undetermined.

After autologous stem cell transplantation all patients relapsed, and prior brentuximab vedotin exposure differed between cohorts. TCRdb's table, derived via immunoSEQ multiplex PCR, lists solely in-frame clones and lacks some. The sample has approximately 27,000 clones, 85% to 90% seen once; the top ten hold approximately 2.7%. Germline-derived CDR1 and CDR2 are SGHVS and FQNEAQ. V was clipped by 2 bases and J by 4 bases, with 8 bases between them. The CDR3 covers 13 residues. The chain combines TRBV7-8 with TRBJ1-1; D uncertain. The sequence derives from a human donor with classical Hodgkin lymphoma. The starting material was peripheral blood mononuclear cells (PBMCs), obtained at baseline. The CDR3 sequence: CASSLTAATEAFF. The CDR3 DNA follows: TGTGCCAGCAGCTTAACAGCCGCCACTGAAGCTTTCTTT. Filled out from reference TRBV7-8 and TRBJ1-1, the complete variable domain reads GAGVSQSPRYKVAKRGQDVALRCDPISGHVSLFWYQQALGQGPEFLTYFQNEAQLDKSGLPSDRFFAERPEGSVSTLKIQRTQQEDSAVYLCASSLTAATEAFFGQGTRLTVV.